These T cell receptor beta chains were read from a single sample in a study of patients and donors after allogeneic stem cell transplantation. TCRdb reprocessed the RT-PCR reads via MiXCR and lists one record per CDR3 protein. The sample lists fewer than 500,000 distinct CDR3 sequences; 16% were seen once. Sequenced material: blood, either unsorted or a sorted T cell fraction (not recorded which). The receptor set was obtained from a human donor who was either an allogeneic HSCT recipient or a stem cell or donor lymphocyte infusion donor (not recorded which). It is not recorded whose cells these are; they may come from a transplant donor. Both conserved end residues are part of each CDR3. A D gene is named only where the DNA matches it firmly. The size entry is marked missing in some rows and otherwise reads once, few, many or a size class.

few	15	TRBV20-1	TRBD2	TRBJ2-1	TGCAGTGCTCGAATAGCGGGAGCGTTTTACAATGAGCAGTTCTTC	CSARIAGAFYNEQFF
many	14	TRBV5-1	-	TRBJ2-5	TGCGCCAGCAGCTTGTTTCGGGGTAGTGAGACCCAGTACTTC	CASSLFRGSETQYF
once	21	TRBV6-2/TRBV6-3	TRBD1	TRBJ2-1	TGTGCCAGCAGTTACTCAATGGACAGGGGGCCTGAGACTAGCGGTAACAATGAGCAGTTCTTC	CASSYSMDRGPETSGNNEQFF
few	17	TRBV13	TRBD2	TRBJ2-5	TGTGCCAGCAGCTTATTCCCAGCGGGGGCCCTACAAGAGACCCAGTACTTC	CASSLFPAGALQETQYF
few	12	TRBV3-1	-	TRBJ2-4	TGTGCCAGCAGCTCCAGCGGGTACATTCAGTACTTC	CASSSSGYIQYF
once	13	TRBV30	-	TRBJ1-2	TGTGCCTGGAGCGGTGACAGAAGCTATGGCTACACCTTC	CAWSGDRSYGYTF
-	13	TRBV6-5	-	TRBJ2-5	TGTGCCAGCAGTTACCCAGGGGAAGTGACCCAGTACTTC	CASSYPGEVTQYF
many	17	TRBV12-5	-	TRBJ1-1	TGTGCTAGTGGTTTGGCCGGCCCCAGGGCGGGGAACACTGAAGCTTTCTTT	CASGLAGPRAGNTEAFF
-	14	TRBV20-1	-	TRBJ1-4	TGCAGTGCTAGAGGGACTGCAACTAATGAAAAACTGTTTTTT	CSARGTATNEKLFF
-	17	TRBV7-2	-	TRBJ1-1	TGTGCCAGCAGCTTAGGGGGACAACTATTAGCGAACACTGAAGCTTTCTTT	CASSLGGQLLANTEAFF
many	16	TRBV10-3	TRBD2	TRBJ2-1	TGTGCCATCAGTGAGTCCTCTAGCGGTCCCTACAATGAGCAGTTCTTC	CAISESSSGPYNEQFF
-	16	TRBV20-1	-	TRBJ2-3	TGCAGTGCGACTCCTTTGCGGCGGGAAAGCACAGATACGCAGTATTTT	CSATPLRRESTDTQYF
many	13	TRBV20-1	TRBD1	TRBJ2-3	TGCAGTGCTAGAGTGGGACAGAGCGATACGCAGTATTTT	CSARVGQSDTQYF
few	17	TRBV2	TRBD2	TRBJ2-7	TGTGCCAGCGACAGGGGAGGGACTAGCGCCACCCCCTACGAGCAGTACTTC	CASDRGGTSATPYEQYF
few	12	TRBV20-1	-	TRBJ1-1	TGCAGTGCTAGACCGGGTAATGGTGAAGCTTTCTTT	CSARPGNGEAFF
few	15	TRBV4-2	-	TRBJ2-5	TGTGCCAGCAGCCAAGACGGAACAGGCGGGGAGACCCAGTACTTC	CASSQDGTGGETQYF
once	16	TRBV5-5	TRBD2	TRBJ2-1	TGTGCCAGCAGCTTGAGGCGGACTAGCGGCTACAATGAGCAGTTCTTC	CASSLRRTSGYNEQFF
few	19	TRBV6-2/TRBV6-3	TRBD2	TRBJ2-3	TGTGCCAGCAGCCCGGGACTAGCGGGGGGTCCATTCGCCACAGATACGCAGTATTTT	CASSPGLAGGPFATDTQYF
few	15	TRBV6-1	TRBD1	TRBJ2-5	TGTGCCAGCAGCGTGGGACAGCATCTTCAAGAGACCCAGTACTTC	CASSVGQHLQETQYF
-	18	TRBV5-1	TRBD2	TRBJ2-7	TGCGCCAGCAGCTTGACCGGGACTAGCGGGGGCCTCACCTACGAGCAGTACTTC	CASSLTGTSGGLTYEQYF
-	12	TRBV9	TRBD2	TRBJ2-2	TGTGCCAGCAGCGGGGGGGGCGGGGAGCTGTTTTTT	CASSGGGGELFF
few	11	TRBV3-1	TRBD2	TRBJ2-7	TGTGCCAGCAGCAAAGCGGGGCGGCAGTACTTC	CASSKAGRQYF
-	12	TRBV29-1	TRBD2	TRBJ2-1	TGCAGCGTTCTGTTAGCGGGTAGGAAGCAGTTCTTC	CSVLLAGRKQFF
few	14	TRBV20-1	-	TRBJ2-7	TGCAGTGCTGCCTCCTCAAAAGGGCCTTACGAGCAGTACTTC	CSAASSKGPYEQYF
-	14	TRBV20-1	TRBD2	TRBJ2-5	TGCAGCGCAAGTAGCGGGGGGATCCAAGAGACCCAGTACTTC	CSASSGGIQETQYF
many	15	TRBV4-1	-	TRBJ1-1	TGCGCCAGCAGCCGATGGACAGCGATGAACACTGAAGCTTTCTTT	CASSRWTAMNTEAFF
many	13	TRBV24-1	-	TRBJ1-3	TGTGCCACCCAGTCGAGGGCTGGAAACACCATATATTTT	CATQSRAGNTIYF
few	18	TRBV7-8	TRBD1	TRBJ2-4	TGTGCCAGCAGCTCCCCTCTTGGACAGGGGGCAGACAAAAACATTCAGTACTTC	CASSSPLGQGADKNIQYF
-	14	TRBV7-7	-	TRBJ1-5	TGTGCTAGCAGCTGGCGGAACAGCAATCAGCCCCAGCATTTT	CASSWRNSNQPQHF
-	17	TRBV13	TRBD2	TRBJ2-3	TGTGCCAGCAGCGCCGGGGGAGCGGGGGCCTTCACAGATACGCAGTATTTT	CASSAGGAGAFTDTQYF
-	14	TRBV11-2	TRBD2	TRBJ2-3	TGTGCCAGCGGTCGGGGGGGGCCCGCAGATACGCAGTATTTT	CASGRGGPADTQYF
many	13	TRBV5-1	-	TRBJ2-7	TGTGCCAGCAGCCTGGCAGGGACCTACGAGCAGTACTTC	CASSLAGTYEQYF
few	13	TRBV6-1	-	TRBJ2-1	TGTGCCAGCAATGACTGGACCTACAATGAGCAGTTCTTC	CASNDWTYNEQFF
many	15	TRBV12-3/TRBV12-4	TRBD2	TRBJ2-3	TGTGCCAGCAGTCCTAGCGGGAGGGCCAGAGATACGCAGTATTTT	CASSPSGRARDTQYF
few	18	TRBV4-1	-	TRBJ1-5	TGCGCCAGCAGCCAGATGGACCGGCCAGGGGATAGCAATCAGCCCCAGCATTTT	CASSQMDRPGDSNQPQHF
-	13	TRBV7-3	-	TRBJ2-6	TGTGCCAGCAGCGGGGTCGGGGCCAACGTCCTGACTTTC	CASSGVGANVLTF
few	15	TRBV12-3/TRBV12-4	-	TRBJ1-2	TGTGCCAGCAGTTTAGGAGTAGGGGGGAAGGGAGGCTACACCTTC	CASSLGVGGKGGYTF
-	16	TRBV5-6	TRBD1	TRBJ1-1	TGTGCCAGCAGCTTAAACAGGGGAACCCAGGACACTGAAGCTTTCTTT	CASSLNRGTQDTEAFF
-	16	TRBV11-3	-	TRBJ1-1	TGTGCCAGCAGCTTAGAGGGGCTAGGGGGAAACACTGAAGCTTTCTTT	CASSLEGLGGNTEAFF
-	14	TRBV6-5	-	TRBJ2-4	TGTGCCAGCAGTTATAGGAGAGGGCAGGACATTCAGTACTTC	CASSYRRGQDIQYF
few	13	TRBV20-1	-	TRBJ1-2	TGCAGTGCTCCGCCGCTTTCTAACTATGGCTACACCTTC	CSAPPLSNYGYTF
few	15	TRBV7-9	-	TRBJ1-4	TGTGCCAGCAGCCCCTCGGGGGCGGGTAATGAAAAACTGTTTTTT	CASSPSGAGNEKLFF
-	14	TRBV20-1	TRBD1	TRBJ1-2	TGCAGTGCTAGTCTCCGGGACAGAGCCTATGGCTACACCTTC	CSASLRDRAYGYTF
few	16	TRBV28	-	TRBJ2-7	TGTGCCAGCAGTTTAATAAAAGTCCACGGAGACTACGAGCAGTACTTC	CASSLIKVHGDYEQYF
-	15	TRBV18	TRBD1	TRBJ2-1	TGTGCCAGCTCACCGTGGGACAGGGTAAGGAATGAGCAGTTCTTC	CASSPWDRVRNEQFF
-	14	TRBV12-5	TRBD2	TRBJ2-1	TGTGCTAGTGGTTTGTCACGGGAGGCCAATGAGCAGTTCTTC	CASGLSREANEQFF
-	15	TRBV7-2	TRBD2	TRBJ2-7	TGTGCCAGCAGCTTAAGGCGGGAGGGTGCCTACGAGCAGTACTTC	CASSLRREGAYEQYF
many	13	TRBV7-2	-	TRBJ1-5	TGTGCCAGCAGCTTAGGCAGGGGTCAGCCCCAGCATTTT	CASSLGRGQPQHF
few	14	TRBV25-1	TRBD2	TRBJ2-7	TGTGCCAGCAGTGAACCCGGGACTAGTTTTTCGCAGTACTTC	CASSEPGTSFSQYF
few	15	TRBV3-1	-	TRBJ2-1	TGTGCCAGCAGCCAAGAAATCAGATCTAACAATGAGCAGTTCTTC	CASSQEIRSNNEQFF
few	13	TRBV5-1	-	TRBJ2-5	TGCGCCAGCAGAGGGGTAGAAACCGGGACCCAGTACTTC	CASRGVETGTQYF
once	16	TRBV13	-	TRBJ2-3	TGTGCCAGCAGCCCCTCATGGAGGGCGGGACCAGATACGCAGTATTTT	CASSPSWRAGPDTQYF
-	12	TRBV18	TRBD1	TRBJ1-1	TGTGCCAGCTCACCCGGACAGGAGCAAGCTTTCTTT	CASSPGQEQAFF
few	14	TRBV7-8	-	TRBJ2-3	TGTGCCAGCAGCTTAGCGTTTCTTGCAGATACGCAGTATTTT	CASSLAFLADTQYF
-	15	TRBV9	-	TRBJ2-5	TGTGCCAGCAGCGTAGAAGGGGGGCCGAGGGAGACCCAGTACTTC	CASSVEGGPRETQYF
-	15	TRBV6-1	TRBD2	TRBJ2-4	TGTGCCAGCAGCCGCGGGAGGGCCACGGGAAACATTCAGTACTTC	CASSRGRATGNIQYF
few	15	TRBV4-1	-	TRBJ1-4	TGCGCCAGCAGCCAGTTGGGGCTTGGTAATGAAAAACTGTTTTTT	CASSQLGLGNEKLFF
-	15	TRBV27	-	TRBJ1-5	TGTGCCAGCAGTTCTCTACAGGGAAAGAGTCAGCCCCAGCATTTT	CASSSLQGKSQPQHF
-	15	TRBV3-1	-	TRBJ1-4	TGTGCCAGCAGCCATAATGTGAAGGGAAGTGAAAAACTGTTTTTT	CASSHNVKGSEKLFF
many	16	TRBV20-1	-	TRBJ1-5	TGCAGTGCTAGAGGGAGGAGGTACGGGAGCAATCAGCCCCAGCATTTT	CSARGRRYGSNQPQHF